Listed below are T cell receptor beta chains from one sample, sequenced in a study of cytomegalovirus exposure and HLA in healthy donors. Sequencing used immunoSEQ multiplex PCR; TCRdb keeps in-frame clones, though not all of them. Among 200,000 to 250,000 clones listed, approximately 80% were seen once. The specimen sequenced was PBMCs. These receptors all come from a boy between 2 and 10 years old in good health and CMV-seronegative. Both conserved end residues are part of each CDR3. The D gene is left open where the match is weak. Clone size is not always given. Where it is, it says once, few, many or a class for expanded clones.

j_gene: TRBJ2-7
v_gene: TRBV29-1
d_gene: .
abundance: .
CDR3nt: TGCAGCGTTGTGGGACTCTCCTACGAGCAGTACTTC
CDR3aa: CSVVGLSYEQYF

j_gene: TRBJ2-7
v_gene: TRBV4-1
d_gene: TRBD2
abundance: .
CDR3nt: TGCGCCAGCAGCCTCGGTAGCGGGACCCTTTACGAGCAGTACTTC
CDR3aa: CASSLGSGTLYEQYF

j_gene: TRBJ2-7
v_gene: TRBV5-6
d_gene: TRBD1
abundance: .
CDR3nt: TGTGCCAGCAGCCCGATCCCGGGACAGTCTCTCTACGAGCAGTACTTC
CDR3aa: CASSPIPGQSLYEQYF

j_gene: TRBJ2-2
v_gene: TRBV15
d_gene: TRBD2
abundance: .
CDR3nt: TGTGCCACCAGCGTATTAGCGGGGGGGCCCACCGGGGAGCTGTTTTTT
CDR3aa: CATSVLAGGPTGELFF

j_gene: TRBJ2-3
v_gene: TRBV2
d_gene: .
abundance: .
CDR3nt: TGTGCCAGCAGTGAAGAGACAGGCAACACAGATACGCAGTATTTT
CDR3aa: CASSEETGNTDTQYF

j_gene: TRBJ1-3
v_gene: TRBV5-1
d_gene: .
abundance: .
CDR3nt: TGCGCCAGCAGCTTGGAGAGAGGAGCTGGAAACACCATATATTTT
CDR3aa: CASSLERGAGNTIYF

j_gene: TRBJ2-1
v_gene: TRBV29-1
d_gene: TRBD2
abundance: .
CDR3nt: TGCAGCGTTGAAGATCTCGCTAGCGGCTCCTACAATGAGCAGTTCTTC
CDR3aa: CSVEDLASGSYNEQFF

j_gene: TRBJ1-1
v_gene: TRBV21-1
d_gene: .
abundance: .
CDR3nt: TGTGCCAGCAGCAAAGGAGCGGTTGAAGCTTTCTTT
CDR3aa: CASSKGAVEAFF

j_gene: TRBJ2-7
v_gene: TRBV27
d_gene: .
abundance: .
CDR3nt: TGTGCCAGCAGAGGCTCGAGGGCGCGGAACGAGCAGTACTTC
CDR3aa: CASRGSRARNEQYF

j_gene: TRBJ2-1
v_gene: TRBV27
d_gene: .
abundance: .
CDR3nt: TGTGCCAGCAGTTTGGTAGAATACAATGAGCAGTTCTTC
CDR3aa: CASSLVEYNEQFF

j_gene: TRBJ1-2
v_gene: TRBV6-5
d_gene: .
abundance: few
CDR3nt: TGTGCCAGCAGCTGGGGCAACTATGGCTACACCTTC
CDR3aa: CASSWGNYGYTF

j_gene: TRBJ2-2
v_gene: TRBV7-6
d_gene: TRBD1
abundance: .
CDR3nt: TGTGCCAGCAGCTTAGCGGGCGGGACAGGAACCGGGGAGCTGTTTTTT
CDR3aa: CASSLAGGTGTGELFF

j_gene: TRBJ2-4
v_gene: TRBV2
d_gene: .
abundance: .
CDR3nt: TGTGCCAGCAGTGGGACACCGGCCAAAAACATTCAGTACTTC
CDR3aa: CASSGTPAKNIQYF

j_gene: TRBJ1-1
v_gene: TRBV2
d_gene: .
abundance: .
CDR3nt: TGTGCCAGCAGTGCAGGGGCGCGCACTGAAGCTTTCTTT
CDR3aa: CASSAGARTEAFF

j_gene: TRBJ1-1
v_gene: TRBV13
d_gene: .
abundance: .
CDR3nt: TGTGCCAGCAGCTTATTGGAAAGGGGTGAAGCTTTCTTT
CDR3aa: CASSLLERGEAFF

j_gene: TRBJ2-7
v_gene: TRBV18
d_gene: .
abundance: .
CDR3nt: TGTGCCAGCTCACCACCTACAGGGAAGTATACTTACGAGCAGTACTTC
CDR3aa: CASSPPTGKYTYEQYF

j_gene: TRBJ2-7
v_gene: TRBV6-6
d_gene: TRBD2
abundance: .
CDR3nt: TGTGCCAGCAGTTACAGGGAGGGACGTACCTACGAGCAGTACTTC
CDR3aa: CASSYREGRTYEQYF

j_gene: TRBJ2-1
v_gene: TRBV14
d_gene: TRBD2
abundance: .
CDR3nt: TGTGCCAGCAGCCAGACTAGCGGAGTCGATGAGCAGTTCTTC
CDR3aa: CASSQTSGVDEQFF

j_gene: TRBJ2-1
v_gene: TRBV7-8
d_gene: TRBD2
abundance: .
CDR3nt: TGTGCCAGCAGCTTAGTAAAAACGTGGGGGAGGGCCGCCTACAATGAGCAGTTCTTC
CDR3aa: CASSLVKTWGRAAYNEQFF

j_gene: TRBJ1-5
v_gene: TRBV27
d_gene: .
abundance: .
CDR3nt: TGTGCCAGCAGTTTATCAGGGGGTGGTCAGCCCCAGCATTTT
CDR3aa: CASSLSGGGQPQHF

j_gene: TRBJ2-3
v_gene: TRBV25-1
d_gene: TRBD1
abundance: .
CDR3nt: TGTGCCAGCAGTGAATCCGGGACAGGGAGAACAGATACGCAGTATTTT
CDR3aa: CASSESGTGRTDTQYF

j_gene: TRBJ1-1
v_gene: TRBV5-6
d_gene: .
abundance: .
CDR3nt: TGTGCCAGCAGCTTGGGGGCCGGGAGGAACACTAAAGCTTTCTTT
CDR3aa: CASSLGAGRNTKAFF

j_gene: TRBJ2-7
v_gene: TRBV13
d_gene: TRBD2
abundance: .
CDR3nt: TGTGCCAGCAGCTTTGGGACTAGCGTTACTTACGAGCAGTACTTC
CDR3aa: CASSFGTSVTYEQYF

j_gene: TRBJ2-3
v_gene: TRBV5-1
d_gene: .
abundance: few
CDR3nt: TGCGCCAGCCTCCGAGGGGGGGACCGCGATACGCAGTATTTT
CDR3aa: CASLRGGDRDTQYF

j_gene: TRBJ2-3
v_gene: TRBV19
d_gene: .
abundance: .
CDR3nt: TGTGCCAGTAGGGGACTCGGGTCAGATACGCAGTATTTT
CDR3aa: CASRGLGSDTQYF

j_gene: TRBJ2-3
v_gene: TRBV5-1
d_gene: .
abundance: .
CDR3nt: TGCGCCAGCAGCTCGGACCGGGACTTCGACACAGATACGCAGTATTTT
CDR3aa: CASSSDRDFDTDTQYF

j_gene: TRBJ2-7
v_gene: TRBV27
d_gene: .
abundance: few
CDR3nt: TGTGCCACCAGCCGGGGGTCCCCCTACGAGCAGTACTTC
CDR3aa: CATSRGSPYEQYF

j_gene: TRBJ2-1
v_gene: TRBV7-6
d_gene: .
abundance: .
CDR3nt: TGTGCCAGCAGCTTCCCTGATACAGGGAACAATGAGCAGTTCTTC
CDR3aa: CASSFPDTGNNEQFF

j_gene: TRBJ2-7
v_gene: TRBV20-1
d_gene: .
abundance: .
CDR3nt: TGCAGTGGGAGAGGGAGCTACGAGCAGTACTTC
CDR3aa: CSGRGSYEQYF

j_gene: TRBJ2-5
v_gene: TRBV6-5
d_gene: TRBD2
abundance: .
CDR3nt: TGTGCCAGCACTCTAGCGGGGGTGGGGACCCAGTACTTC
CDR3aa: CASTLAGVGTQYF

j_gene: TRBJ1-5
v_gene: TRBV19
d_gene: .
abundance: .
CDR3nt: TGTGCCAGTAGTGCTGACAGCTATCAGCCCCAGCATTTT
CDR3aa: CASSADSYQPQHF

j_gene: TRBJ2-1
v_gene: TRBV4-1
d_gene: .
abundance: .
CDR3nt: TGCGCCAGCAGCCAAGTCGCCCTAGGGTCATGGCGGTGGGGGCCGTACAATGAGCAGTTCTTC
CDR3aa: CASSQVALGSWRWGPYNEQFF

j_gene: TRBJ2-5
v_gene: TRBV5-6
d_gene: TRBD2
abundance: .
CDR3nt: TGTGCCAGCAGCTTGGTTACTAGCGGGGGGGAAGAGACCCAGTACTTC
CDR3aa: CASSLVTSGGEETQYF

j_gene: TRBJ2-3
v_gene: TRBV15
d_gene: TRBD2
abundance: once
CDR3nt: TGTGCCACCAGCAGAGATTCTAGCGGGTTTCTCACAGATACGCAGTATTTT
CDR3aa: CATSRDSSGFLTDTQYF

j_gene: TRBJ2-1
v_gene: TRBV9
d_gene: TRBD1
abundance: .
CDR3nt: TGTGCCAGCAGCCCCCAAGGACAGGACAATGAGCAGTTCTTC
CDR3aa: CASSPQGQDNEQFF

j_gene: TRBJ2-7
v_gene: TRBV9
d_gene: TRBD1
abundance: .
CDR3nt: TGTGCCAGCAGCGTAGGTTGGGGACAGGGGGGACCCTACGAGCAGTACTTC
CDR3aa: CASSVGWGQGGPYEQYF

j_gene: TRBJ2-1
v_gene: TRBV9
d_gene: TRBD2
abundance: .
CDR3nt: TGTGCCAGCAGCGTAGAAGCGGGGGGGCCCTACAATGAGCAGTTCTTC
CDR3aa: CASSVEAGGPYNEQFF